The 24 T cell receptor beta chains below all came from one sample that was sequenced in a study of T cells in women clearing cervical HPV infection (dated by TCRdb to 2016 to 2019). Libraries came from the immunoSEQ multiplex PCR assay. Sourced from immuneACCESS, this table was stored by TCRdb with only in-frame sequences that have V and J called. A share of the clones is absent; for the studies checked, an unresolved V gene accounts for under half, and the remainder has no known explanation. The sample has 40,000 to 55,000 clones on record. Together, the top ten hold 1.2% of the sample. Sequencing used blood buffy coat. These receptors all stem from a woman between 18 and 69 years old with a cervical HPV16 infection that either progressed to CIN3+ or cleared (not recorded which).

With regard to this clone: The read ends 3 residues early relative to the CDR3; the germline J gene fills the gap. The rearrangement links TRBV5-6 to TRBJ1-2, with D uncertain. CDR3 length: 12 amino acids. The germline gives CDR1 SGHDT, CDR2 YYEEEE. Trimming pared 2 bases from V and 1 base from J, leaving 3 bases between. The CDR3 region is CASSLLNYGYTF. The CDR3 bases that were read are TGTGCCAGCAGCTTACTTAACTATGGC.

Concerning this clone: The missing CDR3 end, 3 residues past where the read stops, is filled in from the germline J gene. The chain has TRBV5-1 and TRBJ1-3; 7 bases agree with TRBD1. CDR1 SGHRS and CDR2 YFSETQ come from the germline V gene. The CDR3 covers 16 residues. J was trimmed by 0 bases and V by 3 bases; bases with no gene match: 6. The CDR3 loop is CASSWGQPLSGNTIYF. The covered CDR3 bases are TGCGCCAGCAGCTGGGGACAGCCCCTCTCTGGAAACACC. The full variable domain, in which reference TRBV5-1 and TRBJ1-3 provide the parts outside the CDR3, is KAGVTQTPRYLIKTRGQQVTLSCSPISGHRSVSWYQQTPGQGLQFLFEYFSETQRNKGNFPGRFSGRQFSNSRSEMNVSTLELGDSALYLCASSWGQPLSGNTIYFGEGSWLTVV.

A remark on this clone: The CDR3 end is not reached by the read, which stops 3 residues before it; the germline J gene fills it in. Other DNA variants within this sample encode the same CDR3. The V gene is TRBV7-9, the J gene TRBJ1-3, with D possibly matching TRBD1 (5 bases). The CDR3 runs 15 residues. Trimming removed 3 bases at V and 0 bases at J, with 9 bases between. CDR1 is SEHNR, CDR2 FQNEAQ, per germline (reference sequence). The CDR3 reads CASSFLTDSGNTIYF. The CDR3 DNA, read in part, is TGTGCCAGCAGCTTCCTGACAGACTCTGGAAACACC.

Worth noting for this clone: The germline gene is not matched at one end of the junction; a read error may be the cause. Here the CDR3 reads CAGRRTGANNGYTF. CDR3 DNA, as far as it was read: TGTGCCGGTAGAAGGACAGGGGCAAATAATGGC. The chain links TRBV19 to TRBJ1-2; 9 bases align to TRBD1. The read finishes 3 residues shy of the CDR3 end, and the germline J gene is used to complete it. Per the germline V gene, CDR1 is LNHDA and CDR2 is SQIVND (reference sequence). The CDR3 has 14 amino acids.

Points on this clone: Read data end 3 residues before the CDR3 end; the end is taken from the germline J gene. The chain carries TRBV11-1 and TRBJ1-5, with D possibly matching TRBD1 (5 bases). V lost 5 bases and J lost 4, with 9 bases in between. This CDR3 region has 13 residues. CDR1 SGHAT and CDR2 FQDESV come from the germline V gene (reference sequence). Incomplete CDR3 DNA: TGTGCCAGCAGCGAAGGGACTAATCAGCCC. Translating gives CASSEGTNQP. The CDR3 in full is CASSEGTNQPQHF.

To note about this clone: The read ends 3 residues early relative to the CDR3; the germline J gene fills the gap. The V and J genes are TRBV20-1 and TRBJ2-3, with 7 bases lining up with TRBD1. CDR1 and CDR2 from the germline V gene are DFQATT and SNEGSKA (reference sequence). The CDR3 has 14 residues. J gave up 6 bases and V 3 bases, and 9 bases lay outside the gene matches. The part of the CDR3 DNA that was read is TGCAGTGCTAGTTGGCGACAGGGCGCGGATACG. Its translation: CSASWRQGADT. The CDR3 in its entirety is CSASWRQGADTQYF.

A remark on this clone: Sequencing ends 3 residues short of the CDR3 end; the germline J gene provides the rest. The genes are TRBV20-1 and TRBJ2-7, with a tentative D call TRBD2 (5 bases). The CDR3 has 11 residues. The V and J ends lost 7 bases and 6 bases respectively, with 13 bases between them. The germline V gene has CDR1 DFQATT and CDR2 SNEGSKA (reference sequence). The CDR3 spells CSGPRGGEQYF. The sequenced CDR3 bases are TGCAGTGGACCTCGGGGTGGCGAG.

Worth noting for this clone: The CDR3 extends 3 residues past the end of the read, so its final part is completed from the germline J gene. V is TRBV30 and J is TRBJ1-2; D unclear. Per germline, CDR1 GTSNPN and CDR2 SVGIG (reference sequence). The length of the CDR3 is 12 residues. CDR3: CARVGPGGGYTF. The sequenced CDR3 bases are TGTGCCCGTGTAGGGCCAGGTGGGGGC.

On this clone: The read halts 3 residues ahead of the CDR3 end, with the missing end drawn from the germline J gene. The chain joins TRBV20-1 to TRBJ2-7; D unresolved. CDR1 DFQATT and CDR2 SNEGSKA come from the germline V gene (reference sequence). This CDR3 has 14 residues. V lost 0 bases to trimming and J lost 6 bases, with 15 bases between them. CDR3 protein: CSARDPTSPVEQYF. The sequenced part of the CDR3 DNA is TGCAGTGCTAGAGATCCGACTTCCCCCGTCGAG.

Concerning this clone: The read terminates 3 residues before the CDR3 end, so the remaining end is supplied by the germline J gene. The V call is TRBV20-1, the J call TRBJ2-1, with D maybe TRBD1 (11 bases). V was shortened by 4 bases and J by 9 bases, with 28 bases between the two germline ends. Germline values: CDR1 DFQATT, CDR2 SNEGSKA (reference sequence). The CDR3 has 17 amino acids. The CDR3 loop is CSATDRGRASGRGEQFF. The part of the CDR3 DNA that was read is TGCAGTGCTACGGACAGGGGGCGCGCTAGCGGGAGAGGTGAG.

On this clone: With the read ending 3 residues before the CDR3 end, the germline J gene is used to fill in that end. The chain recombines TRBV6-1 with TRBJ2-3; D is possibly TRBD1 (6 bases). Germline V gene data show CDR1 as MNHNS and CDR2 as SASEGT. The CDR3 has 14 residues. The covered CDR3 bases are TGTGCCAGCAGTGCCCCACAGGGATATCAGCCG. Its protein product is CASSAPQGYQP. The whole CDR3 is CASSAPQGYQPQYF.

Comments on this clone: The CDR3 end lies 3 residues beyond the end of the read and is filled in from the germline J gene. The J gene is TRBJ2-5, the V gene TRBV2; D may be TRBD2 (5 bases). Deletions cut 3 bases from V and 5 bases from J, with 13 bases between. This CDR3 contains 14 residues. Per germline, CDR1 SNHLY and CDR2 FYNNEI. The DNA read from the CDR3 is TGTGCCAGCAGTGAGCAGCTAGCCCAGGAGACC. Translation gives CASSEQLAQET. The complete CDR3 protein is CASSEQLAQETQYF.

A note on this clone: The read stops 3 residues short of the end of the CDR3; the missing end is completed from the germline J gene. The J gene is TRBJ1-2, the V gene TRBV29-1; TRBD1 is a possible D gene (5 bases). CDR1 is SQVTM, CDR2 ANQGSEA, per germline. The CDR3 has 11 amino acids. The ends were cut back, 7 bases at V and 6 bases at J, with 12 bases in the middle. The CDR3 DNA, read in part, is TGCAGCGCCGGACAAGCTGATGGC. It translates to CSAGQADG. The entire CDR3 sequence reads CSAGQADGYTF. The whole variable domain, remainder taken from reference TRBV29-1 and TRBJ1-2, is SAVISQKPSRDICQRGTSLTIQCQVDSQVTMMFWYRQQPGQSLTLIATANQGSEATYESGFVIDKFPISRPNLTFSTLTVSNMSPEDSSIYLCSAGQADGYTFGSGTRLTVV.

About this clone: Sequencing ends 3 residues short of the CDR3 end; the germline J gene provides the rest. This chain joins TRBV7-9 and TRBJ1-2; TRBD1 is a possible D gene (5 bases). This CDR3 is 15 amino acids long. In germline, CDR1 is SEHNR, CDR2 FQNEAQ (reference sequence). The CDR3 reads CASSLVDSTFHDYTF. The CDR3 DNA, read in part, is TGTGCCAGCAGCTTAGTCGACAGTACCTTCCACGAC.

Notes on this clone: Read data end 3 residues before the CDR3 end; the end is taken from the germline J gene. The rearrangement joins TRBV6-2 or TRBV6-3 to TRBJ2-7; D not resolved. The CDR3 has 11 amino acids. V dropped 4 bases and J dropped 4 bases, with 5 bases sitting between them. Germline CDR1 MNHEY, CDR2 SVGEGT. CDR3 bases read: TGTGCCAGCAGTTTACTGTACGAG. Translated, it gives CASSLLYE. The entire CDR3 is CASSLLYEQYF.

Comment on this clone: The read halts 3 residues ahead of the CDR3 end, with the missing end drawn from the germline J gene. The rearrangement links TRBV29-1 to TRBJ2-1; D unresolved. Germline CDR1 is SQVTM and CDR2 is ANQGSEA. The CDR3 is made up of 10 amino acids. Trimming left V 5 bases short and J 9 bases short, with 8 bases between. CDR3 bases read: TGCAGCGTTCACCCCAGTGAG. This codes for CSVHPSE. The whole CDR3 region reads CSVHPSEQFF.

As for this clone: Read coverage stops 3 residues before the CDR3 terminus; the germline J gene supplies the remainder. The V and J genes are TRBV19 and TRBJ1-2; 8 bases fit TRBD1. With V trimmed by 8 bases and J by 3 bases, 5 bases remained unmatched. CDR3 length: 13 residues. Germline V gene lookup returns CDR1 LNHDA and CDR2 SQIVND (reference sequence). The part of the CDR3 DNA that was read is TGTGCCAGTGCCATACAGGGGGACTATGGC. Translating gives CASAIQGDYG. The full CDR3 is CASAIQGDYGYTF. Looking up the rest from reference TRBV19 and TRBJ1-2 gives the full variable domain: DGGITQSPKYLFRKEGQNVTLSCEQNLNHDAMYWYRQDPGQGLRLIYYSQIVNDFQKGDIAEGYSVSREKKESFPLTVTSAQKNPTAFYLCASAIQGDYGYTFGSGTRLTVV.

As regards this clone: The read halts 3 residues ahead of the CDR3 end, with the missing end drawn from the germline J gene. This chain uses TRBV11-3 with TRBJ2-1; D remains ambiguous. V lost 3 bases to trimming and J lost 8 bases, with 5 bases between them. Germline CDR1 is SGHNT and CDR2 is YENEEA. This CDR3 region has 11 residues. CDR3 in amino acids: CASSFGHEQFF. CDR3 DNA, as far as it was read: TGTGCCAGCAGCTTTGGGCATGAG.

Comments on this clone: The read stops 3 residues short of the end of the CDR3; the missing end is completed from the germline J gene. V gene TRBV4-1 combines with J gene TRBJ1-4, with 9 bases aligning to TRBD1. CDR3 length equals 14 residues. Germline V gene data show CDR1 as MGHRA and CDR2 as YSYEKL. Trimming removed 4 bases from V and 8 bases from J; junction bases left unmatched: 5. CDR3 protein: CASSPGTGYEKLFF. CDR3 DNA, as far as it was read: TGCGCCAGCAGCCCCGGGACAGGGTACGAAAAA.

Concerning this clone: The sequence runs out 3 residues before the end of the CDR3; the remainder is reconstructed from the germline J gene. The chain links TRBV5-6 to TRBJ2-5, with D possibly matching TRBD1 (5 bases). The CDR3 sequence is 14 residues long. V was pared by 5 bases and J by 2 bases, with 13 bases between. CDR1 SGHDT and CDR2 YYEEEE come from the germline V gene. CDR3 DNA, as far as it was read: TGTGCCAGCAGACCACGACAGAGACAAGAGACC. Amino acid sequence: CASRPRQRQET. The full CDR3 is CASRPRQRQETQYF.

Remarks on this clone: Compared with germline, one end of the junction differs, possibly owing to a read error. Sequencing ends 3 residues short of the CDR3 end; the germline J gene provides the rest. The rearrangement joins TRBV4-2 to TRBJ2-3, with 11 bases identical to TRBD2. The CDR3 has 16 residues. Looked up from germline, CDR1 is LGHNA and CDR2 is YNFKEQ. This chain's CDR3 is CASSALAGGSTDTQYF. The part of the CDR3 DNA that was read is TGCGCCAGCAGCGCCCTAGCGGGGGGAAGCACAGATACG.

A remark on this clone: The sequence runs out 3 residues before the end of the CDR3; the remainder is reconstructed from the germline J gene. The rearrangement joins TRBV19 to TRBJ1-5; tentatively, D is TRBD1 (6 bases). Looked up from germline, CDR1 is LNHDA and CDR2 is SQIVND (reference sequence). CDR3 length: 16 residues. V was shortened by 4 bases and J by 1 base, with 14 bases between the two germline ends. CDR3 sequence reads: CASSNRAGGSNQPQHF. The CDR3 DNA, read in part, is TGTGCCAGTAGTAACAGGGCCGGTGGCAGCAATCAGCCC.

As concerns this clone: The read stops 3 residues short of the end of the CDR3; the missing end is completed from the germline J gene. The chain uses TRBV19 and TRBJ1-2, with TRBD1 as a possible D gene (6 bases). The CDR3 extends over 15 amino acids. Germline V gives CDR1 LNHDA, CDR2 SQIVND (reference sequence). This chain's CDR3 is CASSIQTAGASGYTF. The DNA read from the CDR3 is TGTGCCAGTAGTATTCAAACCGCAGGGGCGAGCGGC. The variable domain in full, with the rest retrieved from reference TRBV19 and TRBJ1-2, is DGGITQSPKYLFRKEGQNVTLSCEQNLNHDAMYWYRQDPGQGLRLIYYSQIVNDFQKGDIAEGYSVSREKKESFPLTVTSAQKNPTAFYLCASSIQTAGASGYTFGSGTRLTVV.

As for this clone: Read sequence stops 3 residues before the CDR3 end, and the germline J gene provides the missing end. The same CDR3 arises from other DNA sequences in this sample as well. The chain employs TRBV2 and TRBJ2-5; 8 bases are a match to TRBD1. Germline CDR1 reads SNHLY; CDR2 reads FYNNEI. This CDR3 comprises 12 residues. V was pared by 4 bases and J by 5 bases, with 0 bases of the junction left unmatched. CDR3: CASSGQGETQYF. CDR3 DNA, as far as it was read: TGTGCCAGCAGTGGACAGGGGGAGACC.